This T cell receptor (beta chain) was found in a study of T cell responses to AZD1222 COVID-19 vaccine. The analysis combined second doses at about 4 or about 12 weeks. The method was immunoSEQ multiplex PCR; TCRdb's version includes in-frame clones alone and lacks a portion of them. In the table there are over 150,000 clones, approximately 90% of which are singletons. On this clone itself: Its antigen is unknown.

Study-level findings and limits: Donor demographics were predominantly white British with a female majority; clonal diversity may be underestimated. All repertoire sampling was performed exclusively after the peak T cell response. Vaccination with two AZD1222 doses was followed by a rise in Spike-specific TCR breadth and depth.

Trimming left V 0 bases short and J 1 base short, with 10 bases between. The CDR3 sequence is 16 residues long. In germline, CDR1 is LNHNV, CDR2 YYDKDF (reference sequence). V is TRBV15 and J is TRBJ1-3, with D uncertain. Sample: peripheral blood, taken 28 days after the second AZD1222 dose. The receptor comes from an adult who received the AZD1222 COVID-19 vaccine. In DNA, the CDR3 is TGTGCCACCAGCAGAGATTTTGGAACGTCTGGAAACACCATATATTTT. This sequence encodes CATSRDFGTSGNTIYF.